The 7 T cell receptor beta chains given below trace back to one sample, sequenced in a study of CD8 T cells in Susac syndrome. After extraction with the RNeasy kit, about 0.5 to 1 ug of the RNA was reverse transcribed using random hexamers. TCRdb reprocessed the immunoSEQ multiplex PCR reads with MiXCR, giving one entry per CDR3 protein. The data contain 300,000 or so distinct CDR3 sequences, 90% to 95% of them singletons. Material: CD4+ T cells from PBMCs. Source of these receptors: a human donor with multiple sclerosis.

The chain recombines TRBV6-6 with TRBJ2-3, with TRBD2 matching over 11 bases. Trimming took 3 bases from V and 7 from J; bases not matched to a gene: 9. Germline assignment: CDR1 MNHNY and CDR2 SVGAGI (reference sequence). The CDR3 has 16 amino acids. The CDR3, as DNA: TGTGCCAGCAGTTATTCCGTAGCGGGGGGGCCGAATACGCAGTATTTT. Amino acids: CASSYSVAGGPNTQYF.

The CDR3: CSVLPGTSGTEQFF. The CDR3 DNA follows: TGCAGCGTTCTACCCGGGACTAGCGGTACTGAGCAGTTCTTC. The chain uses TRBV29-1 and TRBJ2-1, with 11 bases that match TRBD2. From germline, CDR1 is SQVTM and CDR2 ANQGSEA. CDR3 length: 14 amino acids. After removal of 5 bases from V and 9 bases from J, the junction contained 9 bases not matched to a gene.

This chain links TRBV7-9 with TRBJ2-5; tentatively, D is TRBD1 (5 bases). Deletions cut 1 base from V and 6 bases from J, with 9 bases between. CDR3 length: 13 residues. The germline CDR1 and CDR2 sequences are SEHNR and FQNEAQ (reference sequence). CDR3 DNA sequence: TGTGCCAGCAGCTTAGTCGGACAACAGACCCAGTACTTC. Translating it yields CASSLVGQQTQYF.

The rearrangement joins TRBV2 to TRBJ1-2; tentatively, D is TRBD1 (5 bases). Germline CDR1 is SNHLY and CDR2 is FYNNEI. This CDR3 comprises 14 residues. Trimming left V 5 bases short and J 2 bases short, with 12 bases between. CDR3 in amino acids: CASSSRQTNYGYTF. The CDR3 coding sequence is TGTGCCAGCAGTTCCCGACAGACGAACTATGGCTACACCTTC.

The J gene is TRBJ1-1, the V gene TRBV7-9, with D tentatively TRBD1 (6 bases). The CDR3 length is 12 residues. Trimming took off 5 bases at V and 7 bases at J, with 11 bases between the two ends. Germline V gives CDR1 SEHNR, CDR2 FQNEAQ (reference sequence). The CDR3 loop reads CASSLGTLEAFF. CDR3 DNA: TGTGCCAGCAGCCTAGGGACACTTGAAGCTTTCTTT.

V gene TRBV2 combines with J gene TRBJ1-3; 7 nucleotides align to TRBD1. J gave up 0 bases and V 2 bases, and 1 base lay outside the gene matches. The CDR3 length is 15 residues. CDR1 SNHLY and CDR2 FYNNEI come from the germline V gene. CDR3 DNA sequence: TGTGCCAGCAGTGAACAGGGGGTCTCTGGAAACACCATATATTTT. It encodes CASSEQGVSGNTIYF.

The chain carries TRBV20-1 and TRBJ1-4, with 9 bases identical to TRBD1. V was pared by 3 bases and J by 7 bases, with 6 bases of the junction left unmatched. Per the germline V gene, CDR1 is DFQATT and CDR2 is SNEGSKA (reference sequence). This CDR3 is 14 amino acids long. The CDR3 DNA sequence: TGCAGTGCTAGCCTCACAGGGGGCTCTGAAAAACTGTTTTTT. Translation: CSASLTGGSEKLFF.